The sequence of this T cell receptor (beta chain) was determined in a study of Ad26.COV2.S vaccination and SARS-CoV-2 variants. Regarding this clone: Antigen unknown.

Stated treatment: over 15 received Ad26.COV2.S at low or high dose, single or two shots; roughly five received placebo; per-sample allocation not given. The study sampled participants on day 63 after the first vaccine or placebo injection. Trimming shortened V by 2 bases and J by 6 bases, and 12 bases separated the two germline ends. This CDR3 is built from 14 residues. Germline V gives CDR1 SGHNT, CDR2 YENEEA. Study results and limitations: Responses of T cells in total may have been underestimated by the TCR breadth and depth analyses. Vaccine and placebo groups showed comparable non-spike TCR breadth.

Profiled with immunoSEQ multiplex PCR; TCRdb holds only in-frame clones, not every one. The data show approximately 480,000 clones, roughly 85% seen once. The sequenced sample was peripheral blood, obtained in a trial of Ad26.COV2.S vaccine versus placebo. The chain joins TRBV11-3 to TRBJ2-3; D is ambiguous. The TCR was taken from a person between 18 and 60 years old who received the Ad26.COV2.S COVID-19 vaccine or a placebo. DNA of the CDR3: TGTGCCAGCAGCTTAAACAGTCTCGTCGATACGCAGTATTTT. It is translated as CASSLNSLVDTQYF.